The sequence of this TCR beta chain was determined in a study of T-cell reconstitution after alpha-beta-depleted transplantation in children. This clonotype was detected many times. TCRbeta library preparation incorporated unique molecular identifiers. Each CDR3 protein is one row after TCRdb ran MiXCR on the PCR reads. This sample yields 90,000 to 100,000 distinct CDR3 sequences, of which 20% to 30% are seen a single time; about a fifth belongs to the top ten. The V gene's germline CDR1 is DFQATT and CDR2 SNEGSKA (reference sequence). V was clipped by 3 bases and J by 5 bases, with 11 bases between them. This CDR3 has 13 amino acids.

V usage is TRBV20-1 and J usage is TRBJ2-1, with D possibly matching TRBD2 (6 bases). The sequenced sample was PBMCs, obtained before TCRalphabeta/CD19-depleted stem cell transplant. This sequence originates from a boy between 2 and 10 years old with acute lymphoblastic leukemia, due to receive a stem cell transplant. CDR3 amino acids: CSASRRGHNEQFF. The CDR3 DNA reads TGCAGTGCTAGCCGGAGGGGTCACAATGAGCAGTTCTTC.